A selection of T cell receptor beta chains follows, all from one sample in a study of blood T cell repertoires in COVID-19. Assay: immunoSEQ multiplex PCR; the TCRdb copy retains only in-frame clones and omits some. The table has 90,000 to 100,000 clones, 82% seen once. Sequencing was performed on peripheral blood. Every receptor here comes from a man between 65 and 79 years old with active or convalescent COVID-19. The CDR3 runs from the conserved cysteine through the conserved F or W. Fields, in order: CDR3 DNA, CDR3 protein, V gene, D gene, clone size, J gene. The D gene is left open where the match is weak. Expanded clones are given a class, and other clones once, few, many or no size at all.

CDR3 DNA: TGTGCCAGCAGTTACAGCGGGGGCAATACGCAGTATTTT
CDR3 protein: CASSYSGGNTQYF
V gene: TRBV6-5
D gene: TRBD2
clone size: -
J gene: TRBJ2-3

CDR3 DNA: TGTGCCACCCAGGCGATCTCTGGAAACACCATATATTTT
CDR3 protein: CATQAISGNTIYF
V gene: TRBV10-3
D gene: -
clone size: -
J gene: TRBJ1-3

CDR3 DNA: TGTGCCATCAGTGGAGGGACTAGCGGGGGCCTTTTCTACGAGCAGTACTTC
CDR3 protein: CAISGGTSGGLFYEQYF
V gene: TRBV10-3
D gene: TRBD2
clone size: -
J gene: TRBJ2-7

CDR3 DNA: TGTGCCAGCAGCTTGGACAGGGGATTTGGTCAGCCCCAGCATTTT
CDR3 protein: CASSLDRGFGQPQHF
V gene: TRBV5-8
D gene: TRBD1
clone size: -
J gene: TRBJ1-5

CDR3 DNA: TGTGCCAGCAGCTTGGAGGGGGTGTACTATGGCTACACCTTC
CDR3 protein: CASSLEGVYYGYTF
V gene: TRBV5-5
D gene: -
clone size: -
J gene: TRBJ1-2

CDR3 DNA: TGTGCCAGCAGCAACAGGGAGTTTACGCAGTATTTT
CDR3 protein: CASSNREFTQYF
V gene: TRBV5-4
D gene: -
clone size: -
J gene: TRBJ2-3

CDR3 DNA: TGTGCCAGCAGCCAAGTTAGCGGGTCCTACAATGAGCAGTTCTTC
CDR3 protein: CASSQVSGSYNEQFF
V gene: TRBV4-2
D gene: TRBD2
clone size: -
J gene: TRBJ2-1

CDR3 DNA: TGTGCCAGCAGCTTGGAGGGAATTAACTATGGCTACACCTTC
CDR3 protein: CASSLEGINYGYTF
V gene: TRBV7-2
D gene: -
clone size: -
J gene: TRBJ1-2

CDR3 DNA: TGTGCCAGCAGCGTAGTCGGGAAGGGTGAAGCTTTCTTT
CDR3 protein: CASSVVGKGEAFF
V gene: TRBV9
D gene: -
clone size: -
J gene: TRBJ1-1

CDR3 DNA: TGTGCCAGCAGCTTAGTCGGGGGGCGGGCCAATGAGCAGTTCTTC
CDR3 protein: CASSLVGGRANEQFF
V gene: TRBV11-3
D gene: -
clone size: once
J gene: TRBJ2-1

CDR3 DNA: TGTGCCAGCAGCCAAGGTGCCTTTCAGGGGAATTCACCCCTCCACTTT
CDR3 protein: CASSQGAFQGNSPLHF
V gene: TRBV4-2
D gene: -
clone size: -
J gene: TRBJ1-6

CDR3 DNA: TGTGCCATCAGTCCCGGGATCAATCAGCCCCAGCATTTT
CDR3 protein: CAISPGINQPQHF
V gene: TRBV10-3
D gene: -
clone size: -
J gene: TRBJ1-5

CDR3 DNA: TGTGCCAGCAGCTTAGGCCCGATGGGACAGTACGAGCAGTACTTC
CDR3 protein: CASSLGPMGQYEQYF
V gene: TRBV7-9
D gene: TRBD1
clone size: -
J gene: TRBJ2-7

CDR3 DNA: TGTGCCATCAGTGGGTACGAGGATTCACCCCTCCACTTT
CDR3 protein: CAISGYEDSPLHF
V gene: TRBV10-3
D gene: -
clone size: -
J gene: TRBJ1-6

CDR3 DNA: TGCGCCAGCAGCCAAGGGGTGGGGGGAGATAACTATGGCTACACCTTC
CDR3 protein: CASSQGVGGDNYGYTF
V gene: TRBV4-3
D gene: -
clone size: -
J gene: TRBJ1-2

CDR3 DNA: TGTGCCTGGAGAGTAGATGGGACTACAGGGGGCACCTACAATGAGCAGTTCTTC
CDR3 protein: CAWRVDGTTGGTYNEQFF
V gene: TRBV30
D gene: TRBD1
clone size: -
J gene: TRBJ2-1

CDR3 DNA: TGTGCCAGCAGCAAGGAGGAGTTCCGCACAGATACGCAGTATTTT
CDR3 protein: CASSKEEFRTDTQYF
V gene: TRBV14
D gene: -
clone size: once
J gene: TRBJ2-3

CDR3 DNA: TGTGCCATAGAGAGAAAGATAACTGCCAATGAGCAGTTCTTC
CDR3 protein: CAIERKITANEQFF
V gene: TRBV7-9
D gene: -
clone size: -
J gene: TRBJ2-1

CDR3 DNA: TGTGCCAGCAGTTTTACAGGGATTAGAGCAGAGACCCAGTACTTC
CDR3 protein: CASSFTGIRAETQYF
V gene: TRBV28
D gene: -
clone size: -
J gene: TRBJ2-5

CDR3 DNA: TGTGCCAGCAGCCGGGGACAGCCGAACACCGGGGAGCTGTTTTTT
CDR3 protein: CASSRGQPNTGELFF
V gene: TRBV9
D gene: TRBD1
clone size: -
J gene: TRBJ2-2

CDR3 DNA: TGTGCCAGCAGCCAAGAGAGGGCGGGGGCTTACAATGAGCAGTTCTTC
CDR3 protein: CASSQERAGAYNEQFF
V gene: TRBV3-1/TRBV3-2
D gene: -
clone size: -
J gene: TRBJ2-1

CDR3 DNA: TGTGCCAGCAGTCTCAGTCCTAATTCACCCCTCCACTTT
CDR3 protein: CASSLSPNSPLHF
V gene: TRBV12-3/TRBV12-4
D gene: -
clone size: -
J gene: TRBJ1-6

CDR3 DNA: TGTGCCAGCAGTGAAGGACTTAGGGGGCCCCTCAGGGCCCAGCATTTT
CDR3 protein: CASSEGLRGPLRAQHF
V gene: TRBV6-1
D gene: TRBD1
clone size: -
J gene: TRBJ1-5

CDR3 DNA: TGTGCCACCTCTCCTAGCGGGGGGTCCCTCACAGATACGCAGTATTTT
CDR3 protein: CATSPSGGSLTDTQYF
V gene: TRBV10-3
D gene: TRBD2
clone size: -
J gene: TRBJ2-3

CDR3 DNA: TGTGCCGCGACAGGGGGCTATACCTACGAGCAGTACTTC
CDR3 protein: CAATGGYTYEQYF
V gene: TRBV24-1
D gene: TRBD1
clone size: -
J gene: TRBJ2-7

CDR3 DNA: TGCGCCAGCAGCCAAGATCTCAGGGGTTGGAATGGCTACACCTTC
CDR3 protein: CASSQDLRGWNGYTF
V gene: TRBV4-3
D gene: -
clone size: -
J gene: TRBJ1-2

CDR3 DNA: TGCGCCAGCAGCAGACAGGGAGCCTTCTATGGCTACACCTTC
CDR3 protein: CASSRQGAFYGYTF
V gene: TRBV10-2
D gene: TRBD1
clone size: few
J gene: TRBJ1-2

CDR3 DNA: TGCGCCAGCAGCTTGGGAGCCCTCGGGACAGTGAATGAAAAACTGTTTTTT
CDR3 protein: CASSLGALGTVNEKLFF
V gene: TRBV5-1
D gene: TRBD1
clone size: -
J gene: TRBJ1-4

CDR3 DNA: TGTGCCAGCAGTGAAGCAGTGACAGGAACCTACGAGCAGTACTTC
CDR3 protein: CASSEAVTGTYEQYF
V gene: TRBV6-1
D gene: -
clone size: -
J gene: TRBJ2-7

CDR3 DNA: TGTGCCAGCAGCGAGGGACAGGGACAGGAGACCCAGTACTTC
CDR3 protein: CASSEGQGQETQYF
V gene: TRBV9
D gene: TRBD1
clone size: few
J gene: TRBJ2-5

CDR3 DNA: TGTGCCAGCAGCTCCATGGGACAGGGTGGAACAGATACGCAGTATTTT
CDR3 protein: CASSSMGQGGTDTQYF
V gene: TRBV7-9
D gene: TRBD1
clone size: -
J gene: TRBJ2-3

CDR3 DNA: TGCGCCAGCAGCCAAGTCTTGGCAGACACGACGCCCCAGCATTTT
CDR3 protein: CASSQVLADTTPQHF
V gene: TRBV4-1
D gene: -
clone size: -
J gene: TRBJ1-5

CDR3 DNA: TGCGCCAGCAGCTTACTGGACAGGGGCGAAACAATGAACACTGAAGCTTTCTTT
CDR3 protein: CASSLLDRGETMNTEAFF
V gene: TRBV5-1
D gene: TRBD1
clone size: -
J gene: TRBJ1-1

CDR3 DNA: TGTGCCAGCTCACCGCAAGGGGTTGGGGAGCTGTTTTTT
CDR3 protein: CASSPQGVGELFF
V gene: TRBV18
D gene: -
clone size: -
J gene: TRBJ2-2

CDR3 DNA: TGTGCCAGCAGGAGACAGGGGGGGGCGAACACTGAAGCTTTCTTT
CDR3 protein: CASRRQGGANTEAFF
V gene: TRBV6-5
D gene: TRBD1
clone size: once
J gene: TRBJ1-1

CDR3 DNA: TGTGCCAGCAGCCAAGGAGGCCTAACTGGTGGCTACACCTTC
CDR3 protein: CASSQGGLTGGYTF
V gene: TRBV3-1/TRBV3-2
D gene: -
clone size: few
J gene: TRBJ1-2

CDR3 DNA: TGTGCCATCAGTGAACGGACAGGGTGGACTGAAGCTTTCTTT
CDR3 protein: CAISERTGWTEAFF
V gene: TRBV10-3
D gene: TRBD1
clone size: -
J gene: TRBJ1-1

CDR3 DNA: TGTGCCAGCAGCAACAGGGGGGTGGACGGCTACACCTTC
CDR3 protein: CASSNRGVDGYTF
V gene: TRBV7-2
D gene: TRBD1
clone size: -
J gene: TRBJ1-2

CDR3 DNA: TGTGCCAGCAGCTTGATGGGGGAGGGCAGCAATCAGCCCCAGCATTTT
CDR3 protein: CASSLMGEGSNQPQHF
V gene: TRBV5-6
D gene: -
clone size: -
J gene: TRBJ1-5

CDR3 DNA: TGTGCCAGCAGTGCTAGCTCTGGGGCCAACGTCCTGACTTTC
CDR3 protein: CASSASSGANVLTF
V gene: TRBV2
D gene: -
clone size: -
J gene: TRBJ2-6

CDR3 DNA: TGTGCCAGCAGCTCCGGGACAGGGGTAGACTATAATTCACCCCTCCACTTT
CDR3 protein: CASSSGTGVDYNSPLHF
V gene: TRBV7-9
D gene: TRBD1
clone size: -
J gene: TRBJ1-6

CDR3 DNA: TGTGCCAGCAGCCCACGTAGCGGGGGCCCCGCCACAGATACGCAGTATTTT
CDR3 protein: CASSPRSGGPATDTQYF
V gene: TRBV7-2
D gene: TRBD2
clone size: -
J gene: TRBJ2-3

CDR3 DNA: TGCGCCAGCAGTGCCAGTGTAATTGCTGAGCAGTTCTTC
CDR3 protein: CASSASVIAEQFF
V gene: TRBV10-1
D gene: -
clone size: -
J gene: TRBJ2-1

CDR3 DNA: TGCGCCAGCAGCCAAGAGGGGGGTAGCGGGGATTCCTACAATGAGCAGTTCTTC
CDR3 protein: CASSQEGGSGDSYNEQFF
V gene: TRBV4-3
D gene: TRBD2
clone size: once
J gene: TRBJ2-1

CDR3 DNA: TGTGCCAGCAGCGTAGGTGGGAGCACTGAAGCTTTCTTT
CDR3 protein: CASSVGGSTEAFF
V gene: TRBV9
D gene: -
clone size: -
J gene: TRBJ1-1

CDR3 DNA: TGCGCCAGCAGCCCCAACAGGGTGGACCATGAAAAACTGTTTTTT
CDR3 protein: CASSPNRVDHEKLFF
V gene: TRBV5-1
D gene: -
clone size: once
J gene: TRBJ1-4